What follows describes a single T cell receptor beta chain. This sample is drawn from a study of blood T cell repertoires in COVID-19. Study context: The samples span acute and convalescent COVID-19 from the United States, Italy and Spain.

Per the original data handling: The assay estimated nucleated cells by amplifying reference gene primers. The table came from immunoSEQ multiplex PCR; TCRdb's copy has only in-frame clones and leaves some out. For V, J and clone size, that table is used; D and trimming come from the DNA. The repertoire has 100,000 to 150,000 clones, 85% to 90% of them found once; the top ten carry roughly 7.6%. Sequences were obtained from peripheral blood. The receptor comes from a man between 45 and 60 years old with acute or convalescent COVID-19.

The CDR3 sequence: CASSSSLETQYF. In DNA, the CDR3 is TGTGCCAGTAGCTCCTCTTTGGAGACCCAGTACTTC. The V gene is TRBV19, the J gene TRBJ2-5; unclear D gene. Trimming pared 6 bases from V and 5 bases from J, leaving 10 bases between. Germline CDR1 is LNHDA and CDR2 is SQIVND (reference sequence). This CDR3 has 12 amino acids.